Described below is a single TCR beta chain sequence and its context. Here immunoSEQ multiplex PCR was the method, and the copy in TCRdb shows in-frame clones only, minus some. The sample has approximately 310,000 clones; about 87% are singletons. This CDR3 spans 12 amino acids. Germline V gene sequence: CDR1 SGHDT, CDR2 YYEEEE. V was cut by 4 bases and J by 10 bases, with 14 bases left in between. This sample was included in a study of blood T cell repertoires in COVID-19. V is TRBV5-6 and J is TRBJ1-2; tentative D call: TRBD1 (5 bases). Sample: peripheral blood. The TCR sequence derives from a woman aged 50 to 60 who had recovered from COVID-19. CDR3 sequence reads: CASSGTTTDYTF. Written as DNA, the CDR3 is TGTGCCAGCAGCGGGACTACAACCGACTACACCTTC.